These 30 T cell receptor beta chains came from one sample sequenced in a study of blood T cell repertoires in COVID-19. Sequencing was performed with immunoSEQ multiplex PCR; in TCRdb, only in-frame clones are kept and a portion is missing. The repertoire has tens of thousands of clones, roughly 90% of them found once; the top ten carry roughly 1.3%. The sequenced sample consisted of peripheral blood. The receptor source for this set is a man aged 55 to 70 with acute or convalescent COVID-19.

This chain joins TRBV28 and TRBJ1-1, with D hard to call. The CDR3 spans 14 residues. Trimming removed 5 bases at V and 0 bases at J, with 10 bases between. The germline V gene has CDR1 MDHEN and CDR2 SYDVKM. The CDR3 loop is CASSVTTLNTEAFF. CDR3 in DNA: TGTGCCAGCAGTGTGACAACCTTGAACACTGAAGCTTTCTTT.

The chain carries TRBV7-2 and TRBJ1-2; TRBD1 agrees at 10 bases. The CDR3 runs 16 residues. Germline assignment: CDR1 SGHTA and CDR2 FQGNSA. The V gene end was trimmed by 5 bases and the J gene end by 2 bases; junction bases not matched to a gene: 8. In DNA form, the CDR3 reads TGTGCCAGCAGCCCCACCCGGGACAGGGGAAACTATGGCTACACCTTC. Encoded protein: CASSPTRDRGNYGYTF.

This sequence joins TRBV7-3 and TRBJ1-2, with 7 bases fitting TRBD1. This CDR3 spans 14 amino acids. Germline V CDR1 and CDR2: SGHTA, FQGTGA. With V trimmed by 4 bases and J by 13 bases, 15 bases remained unmatched. The CDR3 nucleotides are TGTGCCAGCAGCTCTGGACAGGCACCTTCTACACCCACCTTC. Encoded protein: CASSSGQAPSTPTF.

The chain has TRBV4-1 and TRBJ1-5; D is unresolved. This CDR3 has 14 residues. The germline V gene has CDR1 MGHRA and CDR2 YSYEKL. Trimming cost V 8 bases and J 0 bases, with 11 bases left between them. CDR3 protein: CASGRTDSNQPQHF. CDR3 DNA: TGCGCCAGCGGGAGAACAGATAGCAATCAGCCCCAGCATTTT.

The CDR3 coding sequence is TGTGCCAGCTCACCAGACGCGCCAGGCCCTAATGAAAAACTGTTTTTT. Its translation is CASSPDAPGPNEKLFF. The chain couples TRBV18 to TRBJ1-4, with D unclear. Trimming took 2 bases from V and 3 from J, leaving 13 bases between them. This CDR3 spans 16 amino acids. Germline V gene sequence: CDR1 KGHSH, CDR2 LQKENI.

The chain has TRBV29-1 and TRBJ1-3; TRBD1 is a possible D gene (6 bases). The CDR3 has 13 amino acids. Germline V gene data show CDR1 as SQVTM and CDR2 as ANQGSEA. V was cut by 4 bases and J by 6 bases, with 13 bases left in between. The CDR3 DNA sequence: TGCAGCGTTGTGGCAGGGACAAAAAACACCATATATTTT. It is translated as CSVVAGTKNTIYF.

V is TRBV10-3 and J is TRBJ2-3; 11 nucleotides line up with TRBD1. CDR1 and CDR2 from the germline V gene are ENHRY and SYGVKD. V lost 9 bases and J lost 3; bases outside the gene matches: 8. The CDR3 is 15 residues long. CDR3 in amino acids: CAIGAGTGGTDTQYF. CDR3 bases: TGTGCCATAGGTGCCGGGACAGGGGGAACAGATACGCAGTATTTT.

In its sample, this clone was seen once. The chain combines TRBV18 with TRBJ1-4; 11 bases line up with TRBD1. This CDR3 spans 15 amino acids. V dropped 0 bases and J dropped 7; count of bases not matched to a gene: 1. CDR1 KGHSH and CDR2 LQKENI come from the germline V gene. The CDR3 is CASSPPGTGGEKLFF. The DNA of the CDR3 is TGTGCCAGCTCACCACCGGGGACAGGGGGTGAAAAACTGTTTTTT.

V usage is TRBV4-1 and J usage is TRBJ2-3; 13 nucleotides match TRBD2. Unmatched junction bases numbered 6, after V lost 5 bases and J lost 4 bases. CDR3 size: 16 residues. Germline CDR1 MGHRA, CDR2 YSYEKL. Written as DNA, the CDR3 is TGCGCCAGCAGCGTTAGACTAGCGGGGGGCGCAGATACGCAGTATTTT. It is translated as CASSVRLAGGADTQYF.

This chain uses TRBV29-1 with TRBJ2-7; 9 nucleotides match TRBD1. V shed 1 base, J shed 6 bases, and the junction held 7 bases outside the gene matches. Germline V gene sequence: CDR1 SQVTM, CDR2 ANQGSEA. The CDR3 extends over 14 amino acids. CDR3 sequence reads: CSVEGGDRVSEQYF. The CDR3, as DNA: TGCAGCGTTGAAGGGGGGGACAGGGTAAGCGAGCAGTACTTC.

The V gene is TRBV27, the J gene TRBJ2-7; 7 positions match TRBD1. V dropped 5 bases and J dropped 5; count of bases not matched to a gene: 3. The CDR3 runs 12 residues. Germline V gene sequence: CDR1 MNHEY, CDR2 SMNVEV (reference sequence). The CDR3 loop reads CASSGRGNEQYF. Here the CDR3 DNA reads TGTGCCAGCAGTGGCAGGGGGAACGAGCAGTACTTC.

The chain uses TRBV9 and TRBJ1-2, with D maybe TRBD1 (5 bases). The CDR3 length is 12 residues. Trimming took 7 bases from V and 7 from J, leaving 14 bases between them. Germline V lookup: CDR1 SGDLS, CDR2 YYNGEE. The chain's CDR3 is CASSRAQGGYTF. CDR3 DNA sequence: TGTGCCAGCTCTCGGGCTCAGGGTGGCTACACCTTC.

The V gene is TRBV7-9, the J gene TRBJ1-4, with 7 positions matching TRBD1. The CDR3 runs to 15 residues. V gave up 5 bases and J gave up 3 bases; unmatched junction bases: 6. Germline CDR1 and CDR2: SEHNR and FQNEAQ (reference sequence). DNA of the CDR3: TGTGCCAGCAGCCGAACAGGGGAGGCTAATGAAAAACTGTTTTTT. Translating it yields CASSRTGEANEKLFF.

About this clone itself: At the DNA level, this CDR3 is encoded by other sequences in the same sample as well. J is TRBJ2-3 and V is TRBV6-4; perhaps TRBD2 as D (6 bases). The CDR3 totals 13 residues. V shed 4 bases and J shed 3 bases, with 8 bases lying between them. The germline gives CDR1 MRHNA, CDR2 SNTAGT. The CDR3 bases are TGTGCCAGCAGTGTTGGGGGGACAGATACGCAGTATTTT. Translating gives CASSVGGTDTQYF.

The gene calls are TRBV5-1 and TRBJ2-6, with 7 positions matching TRBD1. Trimming took 2 bases from V and 0 from J; bases not matched to a gene: 5. Germline V gene sequence: CDR1 SGHRS, CDR2 YFSETQ. CDR3 length: 17 residues. The chain's CDR3 is CASSFRDSGSGANVLTF. The DNA of the CDR3 is TGCGCCAGCAGCTTCCGGGACAGTGGCTCTGGGGCCAACGTCCTGACTTTC.

V and J are TRBV5-6 and TRBJ1-1; the D is unclear. Germline V gives CDR1 SGHDT, CDR2 YYEEEE. V shed 3 bases and J shed 5 bases, with 23 bases lying between them. This CDR3 comprises 17 residues. Written as DNA, the CDR3 is TGTGCCAGCAGCTCGAGGGAACGTGCACGGTTTTTAACTGAAGCTTTCTTT. Amino acid sequence: CASSSRERARFLTEAFF.

This clone was detected once. It is unclear where the CDR3 begins or ends on the DNA, so no DNA is shown, and the CDR3 is as TCRdb lists it. The chain recombines TRBV27 with TRBJ2-1; the D segment call TRBD2 is taken from the table without a DNA check. The CDR3 length equals 15 residues, ends included. Germline V lookup: CDR1 MNHEY, CDR2 SMNVEV (reference sequence). CDR3 residues: CASSILDGIGDEQFF.

The chain employs TRBV7-9 and TRBJ1-6; maybe TRBD1 (6 bases). The V gene lost 2 bases and the J gene lost 8 bases, with 13 bases spanning the gap. CDR1 and CDR2 (germline): SEHNR, FQNEAQ (reference sequence). The CDR3 is 15 amino acids. CDR3 protein: CASSLLGDNYSPLHF. CDR3 in DNA: TGTGCCAGCAGCTTATTGGGGGACAACTATTCACCCCTCCACTTT.

This rearrangement joins TRBV7-2 to TRBJ2-1, with 12 nucleotides matching TRBD2. V shed 4 bases and J 3 bases; nucleotides not matched to a gene: 1. The CDR3 is 15 amino acids. Germline V gives CDR1 SGHTA, CDR2 FQGNSA. The CDR3 region has the DNA TGTGCCAGCAGCTCGACTAGCGGGAGCTACAATGAGCAGTTCTTC. Translating it yields CASSSTSGSYNEQFF.

The chain has TRBV5-1 and TRBJ1-1; D uncertain. V was clipped by 5 bases and J by 0 bases, with 5 bases between them. CDR1 is SGHRS and CDR2 is YFSETQ in the germline V gene. This CDR3 region has 12 residues. CDR3 sequence reads: CASSSMNTEAFF. CDR3 bases: TGCGCCAGCAGTAGCATGAACACTGAAGCTTTCTTT.

Here the CDR3 reads CASSPGLLNQPQHF. DNA of the CDR3: TGTGCCAGCTCACCAGGACTGTTGAATCAGCCCCAGCATTTT. The chain recombines TRBV18 with TRBJ1-5; D remains ambiguous. V lost 2 bases and J lost 4, with 9 bases in between. Germline V lookup: CDR1 KGHSH, CDR2 LQKENI. The CDR3 is 14 amino acids.

The CDR3 here is CATATGDNYGYTF. DNA for the CDR3: TGTGCCACCGCGACAGGAGATAACTATGGCTACACCTTC. The chain recombines TRBV10-3 with TRBJ1-2, with TRBD1 as a possible D gene (6 bases). Looked up from germline, CDR1 is ENHRY and CDR2 is SYGVKD. CDR3 length equals 13 residues. The V and J ends lost 10 bases and 1 base respectively, with 13 bases between them.

The gene calls are TRBV18 and TRBJ1-5, with D perhaps TRBD1 (6 bases). V was trimmed by 4 bases and J by 0 bases, leaving 10 bases between them. This CDR3 is built from 15 residues. Germline V gene lookup returns CDR1 KGHSH and CDR2 LQKENI. The CDR3 DNA reads TGTGCCAGCTCACAGGGACATTATAGCAATCAGCCCCAGCATTTT. It codes for CASSQGHYSNQPQHF.

V gene TRBV3-1 (or the pseudogene TRBV3-2) combines with J gene TRBJ2-7; 9 bases line up with TRBD1. The ends lost 2 bases at V and 3 bases at J; junction bases unmatched: 2. CDR3 length: 14 residues. CDR1 and CDR2 (germline): LGHDT, YNNKEL (reference sequence). This CDR3 reads CASSQRDRDYEQYF. DNA of the CDR3: TGTGCCAGCAGCCAAAGGGACAGGGACTACGAGCAGTACTTC.

V is TRBV7-3 and J is TRBJ2-3; TRBD1 agrees at 10 bases. Germline V gene lookup returns CDR1 SGHTA and CDR2 FQGTGA. V shed 5 bases and J 4 bases; nucleotides not matched to a gene: 3. CDR3 length equals 14 residues. CDR3 sequence: CASSSGQGADTQYF. In DNA form, the CDR3 reads TGTGCCAGCAGCAGCGGACAGGGGGCAGATACGCAGTATTTT.

V gene TRBV28 combines with J gene TRBJ2-1; 8 nucleotides align to TRBD2. Trimming took 11 bases from V and 12 from J; bases not matched to a gene: 9. CDR1 is MDHEN and CDR2 is SYDVKM in the germline V gene. The CDR3 runs 11 residues. The DNA for the CDR3 is TGTGCCTCAACCCAGCGGGGGTGGCAGTTCTTC. It encodes CASTQRGWQFF.

The chain uses TRBV30 and TRBJ2-2; maybe TRBD2 (5 bases). This CDR3 is 15 amino acids long. Germline V gene lookup returns CDR1 GTSNPN and CDR2 SVGIG (reference sequence). The V and J ends lost 3 bases and 0 bases respectively, with 11 bases between them. CDR3 loop: CAWRRADTNTGELFF. DNA for the CDR3: TGTGCCTGGAGAAGAGCGGATACGAACACCGGGGAGCTGTTTTTT. The variable domain in full, with the rest retrieved from reference TRBV30 and TRBJ2-2, is SQTIHQWPATLVQPVGSPLSLECTVEGTSNPNLYWYRQAAGRGLQLLFYSVGIGQISSEVPQNLSASRPQDRQFILSSKKLLLSDSGFYLCAWRRADTNTGELFFGEGSRLTVL.

This clone was counted once. The V call is TRBV19, the J call TRBJ1-1; D is perhaps TRBD1 (6 bases). Germline lookup yields CDR1 LNHDA and CDR2 SQIVND (reference sequence). CDR3 size: 15 residues. The germline V and J ends were trimmed by 5 bases and 4 bases, with 17 bases remaining between them. CDR3 loop: CASSPRGGAVTEAFF. For the CDR3, the DNA is TGTGCCAGTAGTCCCCGCGGGGGGGCGGTCACTGAAGCTTTCTTT.

The chain couples TRBV30 to TRBJ2-7; TRBD1 matches 7 bases. CDR1 and CDR2 from the germline V gene are GTSNPN and SVGIG (reference sequence). V lost 4 bases to trimming and J lost 2 bases; unmatched junction nucleotides: 8. The CDR3 has 14 residues. The CDR3 region has the DNA TGTGCCTGGACCGCATCTGACAGGGCCTACGAGCAGTACTTC. Its translation: CAWTASDRAYEQYF.

This chain links TRBV9 with TRBJ1-4; no firm D call. V lost 4 bases and J 5 bases, leaving 15 bases between the germline ends. Germline CDR1 and CDR2: SGDLS and YYNGEE. The CDR3 length is 15 residues. The CDR3 region is CASSQSPGKNEKLFF. The DNA of the CDR3 is TGTGCCAGCAGCCAGAGCCCCGGGAAAAATGAAAAACTGTTTTTT.